A selection of T cell receptor beta chains follows, all from one sample in a study of blood T cell repertoires in COVID-19. Repertoires were generated with immunoSEQ multiplex PCR, while TCRdb's copy carries only in-frame clones and drops some. The sample lists approximately 180,000 clones, around 81% occurring once. Input material: peripheral blood. All receptors come from a woman aged 80 or over with COVID-19, enrolled during active disease. The CDR3 runs from the conserved cysteine through the conserved F or W. Each record gives: J gene, V gene, CDR3 protein.

TRBJ1-6,TRBV6-5,CASSPMDRRASPLHF
TRBJ2-1,TRBV2,CASSRTSGVLF
TRBJ2-3,TRBV2,CASSEARGGGGTDTQYF
TRBJ1-4,TRBV4-3,CASSQEGAKTNEKLFF
TRBJ2-7,TRBV2,CASSVGRVGEQYF
TRBJ1-1,TRBV5-8,CASSLHSYSLEAFF
TRBJ1-4,TRBV19,CASGPGFLSIEKLFF
TRBJ1-2,TRBV6-5,CASSRDRAYGYTF
TRBJ1-2,TRBV7-2,CASSLGGGRVVYGYTF
TRBJ2-7,TRBV24-1,CATSDSGSGQAAFPYEQYF
TRBJ2-5,TRBV18,CASSPRASGRIPGQETQYF
TRBJ2-7,TRBV6-2/TRBV6-3,CASSYASGSSYEQYF
TRBJ1-2,TRBV6-5,CASSYEPGYGYTF
TRBJ2-1,TRBV5-1,CASSLGSGDPSYNEQFF
TRBJ2-7,TRBV28,CASSLTGRYEQYF
TRBJ2-1,TRBV7-9,CASSVGTSGNNEQFF
TRBJ1-1,TRBV6-5,CASRQTGRDTEAFF
TRBJ1-1,TRBV3-1/TRBV3-2,CASSQGFWGGNTEAFF
TRBJ2-1,TRBV12-3/TRBV12-4,CASSPAGVEQFF
TRBJ2-1,TRBV2,CASSLGAVNEQFF
TRBJ1-4,TRBV15,CATSSIDGVREKLFF
TRBJ1-2,TRBV5-1,CASSSGQGVYGYTF
TRBJ2-5,TRBV5-5,CASSTGHLYQETQYF
TRBJ1-4,TRBV2,CASSVAGFEGKLFF
TRBJ2-7,TRBV23-1,CASSPPRGENSYEQYF
TRBJ2-5,TRBV4-2,CASSQDQGIAGQYF
TRBJ1-2,TRBV4-3,CASSPRTDYGYTF
TRBJ2-5,TRBV9,CASSPFSETQYF
TRBJ2-7,TRBV30,CAWSVGGNSYEQYF
TRBJ2-6,TRBV4-3,CASSQDQAPGANVLTF
TRBJ2-7,TRBV11-3,CASSRGEGYEQYF
TRBJ1-4,TRBV3-1/TRBV3-2,CASSTLTGLLEKLFF
TRBJ2-5,TRBV3-1/TRBV3-2,CASSQGRQRGMETQYF
TRBJ2-5,TRBV6-5,CASSSEGQGTMGTQYF
TRBJ1-1,TRBV2,CASIIRRVGTGRIGNTEAFF
TRBJ2-3,TRBV5-1,CASSREGGEDTQYF
TRBJ2-1,TRBV19,CASSKSGGTYNEQFF
TRBJ1-4,TRBV5-1,CASSLEGQANEKLFF
TRBJ1-5,TRBV19,CASSMDLDRHQPQHF
TRBJ1-2,TRBV30,CAWIRDRHYGYTF
TRBJ2-7,TRBV6-2/TRBV6-3,CASSIRTGSLDEQYF
TRBJ2-7,TRBV24-1,CATSDSAWEQYF
TRBJ1-1,TRBV4-1,CASSQVSTGSRTEAFF
TRBJ2-7,TRBV6-5,CASRNTGEGSYEQYF
TRBJ1-3,TRBV18,CASSPSRGDTIYF
TRBJ2-5,TRBV7-2,CASSWGRGSEETQYF
TRBJ1-2,TRBV11-3,CASSLGDRVRGYTF
TRBJ2-1,TRBV10-1,CASKGQLFNEQFF
TRBJ1-4,TRBV7-6,CASSPPYVGLANEKLFF
TRBJ1-6,TRBV5-6,CASSLRSYNSPLHF
TRBJ2-7,TRBV19,CASSIVTGGNEQYF
TRBJ2-7,TRBV19,CASSIICAGYEQYF
TRBJ2-1,TRBV7-2,CASSSGQRIWYNEQFF
TRBJ1-4,TRBV15,CATKTTQGRGKLFF
TRBJ1-6,TRBV5-1,CASSLDPVSGSLHF
TRBJ2-7,TRBV23-1,CASSREDGASYEQYF
TRBJ2-3,TRBV19,CASSTLDWTSGRDASTDTQYF
TRBJ2-5,TRBV24-1,CATSRAGGLETQYF
TRBJ2-1,TRBV7-2,CASSLATGSYNEQFF
TRBJ2-5,TRBV18,CASSPRGTGGQETQYF